The TCR beta chain described here comes from a study of molecular identifiers for immune sequencing clone quantification. TCRdb independently ran MiXCR on the PCR reads; one entry per CDR3 protein. The table has approximately 54,000 distinct CDR3 sequences, under 30% seen once. This clonotype has at least ten counts. Trimming removed 2 bases at V and 0 bases at J, with 13 bases between. This CDR3 has 16 amino acids. The germline gives CDR1 SEHNR, CDR2 FQNEAQ (reference sequence). Sorted naive CD8 T cells were those defined as CD8+CD4-CCR7+CD45RA+. V and J are TRBV7-9 and TRBJ1-1; D gene unclear. The TCR sequence derives from a human donor in good health. Some libraries in this study had Jurkat cell RNA spiked in. The source material was naive CD8+ T cells from blood, with Jurkat cell RNA spiked in. Subset given: FACS-sorted CD8+CD4-CCR7+CD45RA+ naive T cells. DNA for the CDR3: TGTGCCAGCAGCTTACCGGTGCCCACCATGAACACTGAAGCTTTCTTT. This sequence encodes CASSLPVPTMNTEAFF.